The T cell receptor (beta chain) under discussion was sequenced for a study of OX40 agonist ivuxolimab in advanced cancers. Germline assignment: CDR1 SGHAT and CDR2 FQDESV (reference sequence). The CDR3 runs 13 residues. Trimming took off 5 bases at V and 4 bases at J, with 8 bases between the two ends. TCRdb's copy holds only in-frame clones and misses some; the assay was immunoSEQ multiplex PCR. Of some 90,000 clones detected, around 86% appear once; the ten largest clones hold under 0.35%. Specimen: CD4+ or CD8+ T cells sorted from blood, collected in a trial of the OX40 agonist ivuxolimab. The chain employs TRBV11-1 and TRBJ2-2, with D unresolved. The TCR was taken from an adult with an advanced solid tumor such as melanoma, head and neck, liver or kidney cancer. The CDR3 region has the DNA TGTGCCAGCAGCAGGACGGGCACCGGGGAGCTGTTTTTT. Translated, it gives CASSRTGTGELFF.